The entry below gives a single TCR beta chain sequence along with its context. Positively selected for CCR7, the CD45RO-negative cells used as naive CD8 cells excluded terminally differentiated effector memory CD45RA+ cells. All donors were Caucasian adults living in Nashville, Tennessee. The data were taken from a study of shared clonotypes between healthy human individuals. CDR1 and CDR2 from the germline V gene are MGHRA and YSYEKL. The V gene end was trimmed by 7 bases and the J gene end by 6 bases; junction bases not matched to a gene: 9. CDR3 size: 14 residues. Repertoires were generated with immunoSEQ multiplex PCR, while TCRdb's copy carries only in-frame clones and drops some. The sample shows some 2.1 million clones, approximately 94% of them seen only once.

What was sequenced was naive CD8+ T cells sorted from blood. This chain connects TRBV4-1 to TRBJ2-7; TRBD1 matches 10 bases. The TCR sequence derives from a man between 18 and 29 years old in good health. The CDR3 coding sequence is TGCGCCAGCACCTCGGGGACAGGGGTTGTCGAGCAGTACTTC. Translated: CASTSGTGVVEQYF.